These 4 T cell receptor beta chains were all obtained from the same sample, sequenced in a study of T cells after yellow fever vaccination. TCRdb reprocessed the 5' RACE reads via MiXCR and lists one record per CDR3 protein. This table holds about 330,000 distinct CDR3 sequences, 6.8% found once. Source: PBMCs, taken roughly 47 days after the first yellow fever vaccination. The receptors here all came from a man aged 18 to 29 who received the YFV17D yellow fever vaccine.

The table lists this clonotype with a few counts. CDR3 sequence: CASSFSTHRDTQYF. DNA of the CDR3: TGTGCCAGCAGCTTTAGTACCCACCGGGATACGCAGTATTTT. This chain links TRBV11-1 with TRBJ2-3, with D uncertain. The CDR3 has 14 amino acids. The V end lost 3 bases, the J end lost 6 bases, and 13 bases lay between the germline ends. Germline V gene data show CDR1 as SGHAT and CDR2 as FQDESV (reference sequence).

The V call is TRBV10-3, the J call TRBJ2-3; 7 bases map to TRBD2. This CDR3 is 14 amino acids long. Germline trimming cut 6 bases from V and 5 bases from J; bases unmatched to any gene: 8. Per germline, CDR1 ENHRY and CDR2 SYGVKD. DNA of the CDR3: TGTGCCATCAGAGGACTAGGTGGAAGAGATACGCAGTATTTT. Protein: CAIRGLGGRDTQYF.

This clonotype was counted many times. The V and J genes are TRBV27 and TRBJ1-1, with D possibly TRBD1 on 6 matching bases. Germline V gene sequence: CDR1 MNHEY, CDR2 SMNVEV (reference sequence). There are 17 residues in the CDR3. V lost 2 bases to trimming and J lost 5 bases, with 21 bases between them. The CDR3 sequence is CASSLVYHQGFGTEAFF. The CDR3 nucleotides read TGTGCCAGCAGTTTAGTCTACCACCAGGGGTTTGGAACTGAAGCTTTCTTT.

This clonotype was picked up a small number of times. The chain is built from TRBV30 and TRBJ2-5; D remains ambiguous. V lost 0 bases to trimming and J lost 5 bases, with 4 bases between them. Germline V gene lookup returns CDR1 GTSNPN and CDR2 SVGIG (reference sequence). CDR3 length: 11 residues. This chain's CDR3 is CAWSVSETQYF. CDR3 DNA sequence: TGTGCCTGGAGTGTATCGGAGACCCAGTACTTC.